A selection of T cell receptor beta chains follows, all from one sample in a study of blood T cell repertoires in COVID-19. Assay used: immunoSEQ multiplex PCR; TCRdb lists only in-frame clones, some missing. The sample consists of roughly 240,000 clones, 70% to 90% of them appearing once. Sequencing was done on a sample of PBMCs or T cells enriched from blood (not recorded which). The receptors were gathered from a woman between 40 and 50 years old with acute COVID-19. Both conserved end residues are part of each CDR3. A D gene is named only where the DNA matches it firmly. Some rows mark clone size as missing; the rest say once, few, many or name a class of expanded clone.

V gene	J gene	clone size	D gene	CDR3 length	CDR3 protein	CDR3 DNA
TRBV7-8	TRBJ2-1	-	TRBD2	18	CASSLGALAGGALNEQFF	TGTGCCAGCAGCTTAGGGGCATTGGCGGGAGGAGCCCTCAATGAGCAGTTCTTC
TRBV6-5	TRBJ1-2	-	TRBD1	15	CASSSAGTGARGYTF	TGTGCCAGCAGTTCCGCCGGGACAGGGGCCCGTGGCTACACCTTC
TRBV7-2	TRBJ1-5	-	-	13	CASRHSPNQPQHF	TGTGCCAGCAGACACAGTCCCAATCAGCCCCAGCATTTT
TRBV4-3	TRBJ2-1	-	-	13	CASSQEPSREQFF	TGCGCCAGCAGCCAAGAACCGTCGCGTGAGCAGTTCTTC
TRBV9	TRBJ2-5	-	TRBD2	15	CASSVGLAGGETQYF	TGTGCCAGCAGCGTAGGCCTAGCGGGAGGTGAGACCCAGTACTTC
TRBV14	TRBJ1-1	-	-	16	CASSQDYFYSNTEAFF	TGTGCCAGCAGCCAAGACTATTTCTATTCGAACACTGAAGCTTTCTTT
TRBV5-4	TRBJ2-3	-	TRBD2	20	CASSRTPTGTSGRATDTQYF	TGTGCCAGCAGTCGTACACCCACTGGGACTAGCGGGAGGGCGACAGATACGCAGTATTTT
TRBV6-5	TRBJ1-3	-	TRBD1	16	CASSFSNRGSGNTIYF	TGTGCCAGCAGTTTCTCAAACAGGGGCTCTGGAAACACCATATATTTT
TRBV30	TRBJ1-1	-	-	12	CAWTRFNTEAFF	TGTGCCTGGACCAGATTCAACACTGAAGCTTTCTTT
TRBV6-5	TRBJ1-2	-	TRBD1	11	CASTVRGLHTF	TGTGCCAGCACAGTTAGGGGGCTGCACACCTTC
TRBV30	TRBJ1-1	-	-	15	CAWSVPAGMNTEAFF	TGTGCCTGGAGTGTACCGGCAGGGATGAACACTGAAGCTTTCTTT
TRBV27	TRBJ1-4	-	-	16	CASSLQYRVENEKLFF	TGTGCCAGCAGTTTACAATACAGGGTCGAAAATGAAAAACTGTTTTTT
TRBV27	TRBJ1-2	-	-	16	CASSWGTQGSNYGYTF	TGTGCCAGCAGCTGGGGTACACAGGGATCTAACTATGGCTACACCTTC
TRBV11-3	TRBJ2-3	-	-	16	CASSSRTVTPADTQYF	TGTGCCAGCAGCTCCCGGACTGTAACTCCGGCAGATACGCAGTATTTT
TRBV12-5	TRBJ2-1	-	TRBD1	17	CASGLVSAGGAYNEQFF	TGTGCTAGTGGTTTGGTATCAGCAGGGGGCGCCTACAATGAGCAGTTCTTC
TRBV5-5	TRBJ2-3	-	-	16	CASSLRPGWDADTQYF	TGTGCCAGCAGCTTGCGCCCAGGGTGGGATGCAGATACGCAGTATTTT
TRBV19	TRBJ1-1	once	-	14	CASSIEGVNTEAFF	TGTGCCAGTAGTATCGAAGGGGTTAACACTGAAGCTTTCTTT
TRBV7-9	TRBJ2-3	-	TRBD2	16	CASPGLKREGEDTQYF	TGTGCCAGCCCCGGGCTCAAGCGGGAGGGTGAAGATACGCAGTATTTT
TRBV18	TRBJ2-5	many	-	15	CASSPLAGTQETQYF	TGTGCCAGCTCACCACTGGCAGGGACACAAGAGACCCAGTACTTC
TRBV19	TRBJ2-1	-	-	15	CASSQVGGITNEQFF	TGTGCCAGTAGCCAGGTCGGGGGAATCACAAATGAGCAGTTCTTC
TRBV11-3	TRBJ1-1	-	TRBD1	14	CASSPRDRGFEAFF	TGTGCCAGCAGCCCCCGGGACAGGGGGTTCGAAGCTTTCTTT
TRBV4-3	TRBJ2-6	-	TRBD2	18	CASSQDVAGSSGANVLTF	TGCGCCAGCAGCCAAGATGTAGCGGGGAGCTCTGGGGCCAACGTCCTGACTTTC
TRBV24-1	TRBJ2-3	-	TRBD2	16	CATGTGTSGSTDTQYF	TGTGCCACCGGGACCGGGACTAGCGGGAGCACAGATACGCAGTATTTT
TRBV5-1	TRBJ2-1	few	-	16	CASSLHGGVSYNEQFF	TGCGCCAGCAGCTTGCATGGCGGGGTTTCCTACAATGAGCAGTTCTTC
TRBV6-2/TRBV6-3	TRBJ2-1	-	-	15	CASSYGLPSYNEQFF	TGTGCCAGCAGTTACGGACTCCCCTCCTACAATGAGCAGTTCTTC
TRBV3-1/TRBV3-2	TRBJ2-6	-	TRBD2	17	CASSPWVAGSWANVLTF	TGTGCCAGCAGCCCCTGGGTAGCGGGGTCCTGGGCCAACGTCCTGACTTTC
TRBV3-1/TRBV3-2	TRBJ1-1	-	-	12	CASSHSLGGAFF	TGTGCCAGCAGCCATTCTCTTGGGGGGGCTTTCTTT
TRBV29-1	TRBJ1-1	-	-	11	CSYDKNTEAFF	TGCAGTTACGACAAGAACACTGAAGCTTTCTTT
TRBV27	TRBJ1-1	-	-	18	CASSPGARGLFFNTEAFF	TGTGCCAGCAGTCCTGGGGCCAGGGGCCTTTTCTTTAACACTGAAGCTTTCTTT